This T cell receptor beta chain was documented in a study of blood T cell repertoires in COVID-19. In the original workflow: Estimation of nucleated cell counts was performed using reference gene primer amplification. This table comes from immunoSEQ multiplex PCR, and its TCRdb copy is limited to in-frame clones, with some not included. V and J calls and clone size are those listed in that table; D and trimming were worked out from the DNA. The profile shows about 270,000 clones, roughly 90% of them singletons. Assignment of participants to cohorts was predicated upon participant-reported clinical history. The study counted Cohort 3 donors as recovered given two negative PCRs, clearance, or symptom resolution. The CDR3 has 14 amino acids. Germline-derived CDR1 and CDR2 are MNHEY and SVGAGI. Deletions cut 7 bases from V and 0 bases from J, with 13 bases between.

The TCR was taken from a woman in her forties or fifties who had recovered from COVID-19. The specimen was PBMCs or T cells enriched from blood (not recorded which). V gene TRBV6-5 combines with J gene TRBJ2-7; tentatively, D is TRBD2 (6 bases). CDR3 bases: TGTGCCAGCAATCACGGGACTCGCTCCTACGAGCAGTACTTC. This encodes CASNHGTRSYEQYF.